Below, 28 T cell receptor beta chains from the same sample are listed, as sequenced in a study of blood T cells in healthy people across ages. Next came a second PCR, run for about 6 to 12 cycles, which used a sample-barcoded 5' primer along with a J-beta primer mix. TCRdb reprocessed the 5' RACE reads with MiXCR, giving one entry per CDR3 protein. The sample has fewer than 2,000,000 distinct CDR3 sequences, about two fifths seen once; the top ten hold about 23%. The sequencing sample was made of blood. The receptor set was obtained from a human donor in good health.

This clonotype came up a few times. The genes are TRBV4-2 and TRBJ2-1; TRBD1 matches at 9 bases. There are 16 residues in the CDR3. V lost 2 bases to trimming and J lost 6 bases; unmatched junction nucleotides: 8. Germline CDR1 reads LGHNA; CDR2 reads YNFKEQ. Here the CDR3 DNA reads TGTGCCAGCAGCCAATTGCGGACAGGGGTTTCCAATGAGCAGTTCTTC. Translating gives CASSQLRTGVSNEQFF.

This chain uses TRBV28 with TRBJ1-2; 9 bases agree with TRBD1. V shed 5 bases and J 5 bases; nucleotides not matched to a gene: 6. Germline V lookup: CDR1 MDHEN, CDR2 SYDVKM. The CDR3 has 14 amino acids. This CDR3 reads CASSTGTGTYGYTF. For the CDR3, the DNA is TGTGCCAGCAGTACCGGGACAGGGACATATGGCTACACCTTC.

This clonotype was observed a few times. The genes are TRBV7-9 and TRBJ2-3, with 7 nucleotides matching TRBD1. Germline V CDR1 and CDR2: SEHNR, FQNEAQ (reference sequence). J gave up 5 bases and V 6 bases, and 11 bases lay outside the gene matches. There are 15 residues in the CDR3. In DNA form, the CDR3 reads TGTGCCAGCAGGATCTACAGGGGAAGGGAAGATACGCAGTATTTT. This codes for CASRIYRGREDTQYF.

The chain carries TRBV6-5 and TRBJ1-5; TRBD1 might be the D (5 bases). The V end lost 6 bases, the J end lost 5 bases, and 17 bases lay between the germline ends. Germline CDR1 reads MNHEY; CDR2 reads SVGAGI. The CDR3 sequence is 15 residues long. The CDR3 spells CASRARGPEHQPQHF. As DNA, the CDR3 is TGTGCCAGCAGGGCGAGGGGACCGGAGCATCAGCCCCAGCATTTT.

Remarks on this clonotype: A junction end diverges from the germline sequence, so it may reflect a read error. V usage is TRBV7-2 and J usage is TRBJ2-1; a possible D gene is TRBD1 (5 bases). The CDR3 sequence is 13 residues long. Looked up from germline, CDR1 is SGHTA and CDR2 is FQGNSA. The CDR3 is CASSPSVDNEQFF. As DNA, the CDR3 is TGTGCCAGCAGCCCCTCGGTGGACAACGAGCAGTTCTTC.

This clonotype was observed a few times. V usage is TRBV6-5 and J usage is TRBJ1-6, with TRBD1 as a possible D gene (6 bases). Per the germline V gene, CDR1 is MNHEY and CDR2 is SVGAGI. The CDR3 has 18 residues. V dropped 4 bases and J dropped 10 bases, with 26 bases sitting between them. The CDR3, as DNA: TGTGCCAGCAGTTTATATCCCACCAGGGCAGGGGCAAACTCACCCCTCCACTTT. Translation: CASSLYPTRAGANSPLHF.

This clonotype was detected many times. In DNA form, the CDR3 reads TGTGCCAGCAGCGCCTCAGGGGGTTTAGCCTACGAGCAGTACTTC. Translating it yields CASSASGGLAYEQYF. The V and J genes are TRBV9 and TRBJ2-7, with TRBD1 matching 7 bases. The CDR3 totals 15 residues. With V trimmed by 3 bases and J by 2 bases, 8 bases remained unmatched. The germline gives CDR1 SGDLS, CDR2 YYNGEE.

This clonotype came up many times. The chain employs TRBV4-3 and TRBJ2-1, with 12 nucleotides matching TRBD2. V lost 4 bases to trimming and J lost 0 bases; unmatched junction nucleotides: 4. In germline, CDR1 is LGHNA, CDR2 YSLEER. The CDR3 is 17 amino acids. CDR3 in DNA: TGCGCCAGCAGCCTAAGACTAGCGGGGGACTCCTACAATGAGCAGTTCTTC. Protein sequence: CASSLRLAGDSYNEQFF.

This clonotype was observed many times. The CDR3 sequence is CASSFTGTYGYTF. In nucleotides, the CDR3 is TGTGCCAGCAGCTTCACAGGGACCTATGGCTACACCTTC. V usage is TRBV12-3 or TRBV12-4 and J usage is TRBJ1-2, with D perhaps TRBD1 (6 bases). Trimming removed 6 bases at V and 4 bases at J, with 12 bases between. The CDR3 has 13 residues.

This rearrangement joins TRBV7-9 to TRBJ1-1; D might be TRBD1 (5 bases). The CDR3 sequence is 15 residues long. Germline-derived CDR1 and CDR2 are SEHNR and FQNEAQ (reference sequence). Trimming took 0 bases from V and 1 from J, leaving 9 bases between them. Here the CDR3 DNA reads TGTGCCAGCAGCTTAGCGGCAGGGTGGAACACTGAAGCTTTCTTT. It translates to CASSLAAGWNTEAFF.

In its sample, this clonotype was seen a few times. In DNA form, the CDR3 reads TGTGCCAGCAGATCGGCAGGGGAACCCACAGATACGCAGTATTTT. Translated: CASRSAGEPTDTQYF. The chain recombines TRBV12-3 or TRBV12-4 with TRBJ2-3; TRBD1 might be the D (6 bases). This CDR3 has 15 residues. V gave up 6 bases and J gave up 2 bases, with 15 bases separating them.

This clonotype has more than one count but fewer than ten. The chain uses TRBV4-3 and TRBJ2-6, with D hard to call. The V gene's germline CDR1 is LGHNA and CDR2 YSLEER. This CDR3 is 17 amino acids long. Trimming stripped 0 bases from V and 0 bases from J, with 9 bases between. CDR3 residues: CASSQEAQFSGANVLTF. The CDR3 nucleotides read TGCGCCAGCAGCCAAGAGGCTCAGTTCTCTGGGGCCAACGTCCTGACTTTC.

This clonotype appeared a few times. The V and J genes are TRBV28 and TRBJ1-2; maybe TRBD1 (5 bases). Per the germline V gene, CDR1 is MDHEN and CDR2 is SYDVKM. This CDR3 is 12 amino acids long. Between the trimmed V and J ends, which lost 6 bases and 6 bases, there was a span of 11 bases. In DNA form, the CDR3 reads TGTGCCAGCAGGCCCCGAGGGGATGGCTACACCTTC. This gives the protein CASRPRGDGYTF.

The CDR3: CASGPPRPQFF. The CDR3 DNA reads TGTGCTAGTGGCCCCCCGAGGCCGCAGTTCTTC. This chain connects TRBV12-5 to TRBJ2-1; no definite D call. This CDR3 region has 11 residues. Deletions cut 6 bases from V and 12 bases from J, with 12 bases between. Germline-derived CDR1 and CDR2 are LGHNT and FRNRAP. The variable domain in full, completed from reference TRBV12-5 and TRBJ2-1, reads DARVTQTPRHKVTEMGQEVTMRCQPILGHNTVFWYRQTMMQGLELLAYFRNRAPLDDSGMPKDRFSAEMPDATLATLKIQPSEPRDSAVYFCASGPPRPQFFGPGTRLTVL.

This clonotype was observed at least ten times. The chain employs TRBV11-2 and TRBJ2-5; 8 bases are shared with TRBD1. Germline V gene lookup returns CDR1 SGHAT and CDR2 FQNNGV. V lost 2 bases to trimming and J lost 5 bases; unmatched junction nucleotides: 13. The CDR3 runs to 17 residues. The CDR3 loop is CASSLPSGGFLSETQYF. CDR3 DNA sequence: TGTGCCAGCAGCTTACCGTCAGGGGGCTTCCTATCGGAGACCCAGTACTTC.

This clonotype turned up a few times. The chain employs TRBV7-9 and TRBJ2-1, with D possibly being TRBD2 (7 bases). Trimming took 3 bases from V and 9 from J, leaving 12 bases between them. Germline assignment: CDR1 SEHNR and CDR2 FQNEAQ (reference sequence). The CDR3 is 13 amino acids. The CDR3: CASSLGGGSEQFF. As DNA, the CDR3 is TGTGCCAGCAGCTTGGGGGGCGGGAGTGAGCAGTTCTTC.

The genes are TRBV16 and TRBJ1-5; 8 positions agree with TRBD1. The CDR3 covers 19 residues. Germline CDR1 is KGHSY and CDR2 is FQNENV. V lost 0 bases and J lost 5; bases outside the gene matches: 15. The CDR3 loop reads CASSQSRGSQGASYQPQHF. CDR3 in DNA: TGTGCCAGCAGCCAATCTAGGGGTTCCCAGGGGGCCTCTTATCAGCCCCAGCATTTT.

The chain carries TRBV7-2 and TRBJ2-1; the D call may be TRBD1 or TRBD2 (7 bases each). V was cut by 9 bases and J by 10 bases, with 25 bases left in between. Germline V gene lookup returns CDR1 SGHTA and CDR2 FQGNSA. The CDR3 has 15 residues. Here the CDR3 DNA reads TGTGCCAGTCTAAGGAACAGGGGAGGGAGCGGGGAGCAGTTCTTC. This encodes CASLRNRGGSGEQFF.

The chain couples TRBV18 to TRBJ2-1; D remains unclear. The V gene's germline CDR1 is KGHSH and CDR2 LQKENI. V shed 5 bases and J shed 6 bases, with 17 bases lying between them. This CDR3 has 15 amino acids. The CDR3 DNA sequence: TGTGCCAGCTCATACGAATCCGACCCTCCCAATGAGCAGTTCTTC. Amino acid sequence: CASSYESDPPNEQFF. The whole variable domain, filled in from reference TRBV18 and TRBJ2-1, reads NAGVMQNPRHLVRRRGQEARLRCSPMKGHSHVYWYRQLPEEGLKFMVYLQKENIIDESGMPKERFSAEFPKEGPSILRIQQVVRGDSAAYFCASSYESDPPNEQFFGPGTRLTVL.

The chain uses TRBV4-2 and TRBJ1-1, with 9 bases fitting TRBD1. The CDR3 length is 16 residues. The junction had 7 bases not matched to a gene; V was cut back by 0 bases and J by 5 bases. The germline CDR1 and CDR2 sequences are LGHNA and YNFKEQ. The CDR3 loop reads CASSQEGGTGRTEAFF. The CDR3 coding sequence is TGTGCCAGCAGCCAAGAGGGGGGGACAGGGAGGACTGAAGCTTTCTTT.

This clonotype was recorded a few times. The junction departs from the called germline gene at one end, perhaps through a read error. CDR3 nucleotide sequence: TGCGCCAGCAGCCCGATCGGCGGGCCCGAGAAAGATGAACAGTTCTTC. Protein: CASSPIGGPEKDEQFF. The J gene is TRBJ2-1, the V gene TRBV4-3; D is possibly TRBD2 (5 bases). The CDR3 runs to 16 residues. Germline CDR1 reads LGHNA; CDR2 reads YSLEER.

The rearrangement joins TRBV9 to TRBJ2-7; 9 positions match TRBD1. The CDR3 consists of 13 residues. J was trimmed by 6 bases and V by 3 bases; bases with no gene match: 4. Germline assignment: CDR1 SGDLS and CDR2 YYNGEE. The CDR3 sequence: CASSAWTGAEQYF. The CDR3 DNA reads TGTGCCAGCAGCGCCTGGACAGGGGCCGAGCAGTACTTC. Full variable domain (outside the CDR3, taken from reference TRBV9 and TRBJ2-7): DSGVTQTPKHLITATGQRVTLRCSPRSGDLSVYWYQQSLDQGLQFLIQYYNGEERAKGNILERFSAQQFPDLHSELNLSSLELGDSALYFCASSAWTGAEQYFGPGTRLTVT.

The rearrangement uses TRBV6-6 and TRBJ2-3; 8 positions agree with TRBD1. V trimming: 7 bases; J trimming: 6 bases; junction bases outside the gene matches: 15. This CDR3 region has 16 residues. Looked up from germline, CDR1 is MNHNY and CDR2 is SVGAGI (reference sequence). The CDR3 nucleotides are TGTGCCAGCAACCCGGGACAGGCATATTTGCGGGATACGCAGTATTTT. Protein: CASNPGQAYLRDTQYF.

A remark on this clonotype: A read error may explain this, as a much larger clone is one base away. The V and J genes are TRBV29-1 and TRBJ2-7; the match to TRBD2 covers 8 bases. J was trimmed by 12 bases and V by 4 bases; bases with no gene match: 14. CDR3 length: 13 residues. Germline CDR1 is SQVTM and CDR2 is ANQGSEA. Here the CDR3 DNA reads TGCAGCGTTGCGGATAGCGGGGAAGAGACCCGGTACTTC. Protein product: CSVADSGEETRYF.

The chain uses TRBV24-1 and TRBJ1-2; D remains ambiguous. CDR1 and CDR2 (germline): KGHDR, SFDVKD. Trimming left V 7 bases short and J 8 bases short, with 16 bases between. The CDR3 is 13 amino acids. CDR3: CATRDERPGGYTF. CDR3 sequence (DNA): TGTGCCACCAGGGATGAGAGACCGGGCGGCTACACCTTC.

This clonotype was detected only a few times. The chain employs TRBV5-1 and TRBJ2-7; D is perhaps TRBD1 (6 bases). This CDR3 spans 20 amino acids. V lost 0 bases and J lost 2, with 27 bases in between. Germline V gene data show CDR1 as SGHRS and CDR2 as YFSETQ. This CDR3 is CASSLASRGSHGTPAYEQYF. DNA of the CDR3: TGCGCCAGCAGCTTGGCCTCCAGGGGTTCTCATGGGACACCGGCCTACGAGCAGTACTTC.

This clonotype was recorded once. The V call is TRBV2, the J call TRBJ2-5; 8 bases fit TRBD2. CDR1 and CDR2 from the germline V gene are SNHLY and FYNNEI. With 6 bases clipped from V and 4 bases from J, the junction kept 7 bases outside the gene matches. The CDR3 covers 14 residues. CDR3 bases: TGTGCCAGCAGCCCTTGGACTAGCATAGAGACCCAGTACTTC. Its protein product is CASSPWTSIETQYF.

V is TRBV7-9 and J is TRBJ2-7, with D unclear. CDR1 and CDR2 from the germline V gene are SEHNR and FQNEAQ (reference sequence). The V end lost 5 bases, the J end lost 4 bases, and 9 bases lay between the germline ends. CDR3 length equals 12 residues. The CDR3 here is CASSIKEYEQYF. CDR3 nucleotide sequence: TGTGCCAGCAGCATAAAGGAGTACGAGCAGTACTTC.